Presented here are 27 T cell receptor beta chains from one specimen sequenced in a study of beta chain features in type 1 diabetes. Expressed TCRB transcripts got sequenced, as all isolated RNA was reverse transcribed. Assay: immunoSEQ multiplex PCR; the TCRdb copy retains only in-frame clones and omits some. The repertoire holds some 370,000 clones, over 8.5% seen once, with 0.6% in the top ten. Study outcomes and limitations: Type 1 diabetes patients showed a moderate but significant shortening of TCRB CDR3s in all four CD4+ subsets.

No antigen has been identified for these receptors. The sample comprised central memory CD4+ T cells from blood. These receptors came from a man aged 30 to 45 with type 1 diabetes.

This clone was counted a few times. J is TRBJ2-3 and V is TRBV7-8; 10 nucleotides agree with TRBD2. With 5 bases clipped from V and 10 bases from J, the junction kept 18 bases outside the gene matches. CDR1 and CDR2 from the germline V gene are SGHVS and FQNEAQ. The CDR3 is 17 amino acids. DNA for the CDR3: TGTGCCAGCAGCCAGGAAGCGGGACTAGCGATGGTCCAGGCGCAGTATTTT. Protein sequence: CASSQEAGLAMVQAQYF.

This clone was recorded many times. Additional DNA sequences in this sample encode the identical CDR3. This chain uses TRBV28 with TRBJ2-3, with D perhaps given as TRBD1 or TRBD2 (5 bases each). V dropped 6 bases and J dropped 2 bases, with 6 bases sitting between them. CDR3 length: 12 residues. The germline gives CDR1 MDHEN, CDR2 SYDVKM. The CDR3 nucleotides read TGTGCCAGCAGCGGGACCACAGATACGCAGTATTTT. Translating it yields CASSGTTDTQYF.

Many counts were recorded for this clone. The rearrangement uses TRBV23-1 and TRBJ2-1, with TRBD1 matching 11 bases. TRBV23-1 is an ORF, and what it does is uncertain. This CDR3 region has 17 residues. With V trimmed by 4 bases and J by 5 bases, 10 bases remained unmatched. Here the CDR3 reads CASSPRGEGQGDNEQFF. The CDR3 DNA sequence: TGCGCCAGCAGTCCACGTGGTGAGGGACAGGGGGACAATGAGCAGTTCTTC.

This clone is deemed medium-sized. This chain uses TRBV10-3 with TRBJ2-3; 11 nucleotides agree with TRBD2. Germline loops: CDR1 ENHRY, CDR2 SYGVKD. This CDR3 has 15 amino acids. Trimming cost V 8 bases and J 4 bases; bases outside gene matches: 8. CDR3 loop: CAIAGTSGGPDTQYF. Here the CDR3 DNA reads TGTGCCATCGCTGGGACTAGCGGAGGACCAGATACGCAGTATTTT.

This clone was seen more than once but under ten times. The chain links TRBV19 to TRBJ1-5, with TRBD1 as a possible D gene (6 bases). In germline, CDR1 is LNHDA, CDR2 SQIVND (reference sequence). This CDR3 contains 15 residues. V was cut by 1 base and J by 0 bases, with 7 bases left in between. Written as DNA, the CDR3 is TGTGCCAGTAGTATAGGGGGGCGTAGCAATCAGCCCCAGCATTTT. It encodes CASSIGGRSNQPQHF.

CDR3 DNA: TGTGCCAGCAGCTCCCCGGCAGGCTCCGGAAACACCATATATTTT. This gives the protein CASSSPAGSGNTIYF. The chain links TRBV7-6 to TRBJ1-3; D ambiguous. Germline V gene data show CDR1 as SGHVS and CDR2 as FNYEAQ. There are 15 residues in the CDR3. Trimming cost V 4 bases and J 4 bases, with 14 bases left between them.

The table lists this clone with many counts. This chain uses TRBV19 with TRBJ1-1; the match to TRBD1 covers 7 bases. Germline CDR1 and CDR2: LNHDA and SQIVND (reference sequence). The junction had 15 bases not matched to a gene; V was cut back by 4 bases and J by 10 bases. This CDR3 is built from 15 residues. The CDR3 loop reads CASSTPGQRERGAFF. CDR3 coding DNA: TGTGCCAGTAGTACACCGGGACAGCGGGAACGGGGAGCTTTCTTT.

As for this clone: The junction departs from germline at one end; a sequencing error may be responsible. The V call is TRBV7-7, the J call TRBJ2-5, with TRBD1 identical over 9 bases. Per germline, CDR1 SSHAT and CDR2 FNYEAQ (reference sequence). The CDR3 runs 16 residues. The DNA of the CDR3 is TGTGCTAGCAGCCTGCTACAGGGGGCGTCCGTAGAGACCCAGTACTTC. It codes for CASSLLQGASVETQYF.

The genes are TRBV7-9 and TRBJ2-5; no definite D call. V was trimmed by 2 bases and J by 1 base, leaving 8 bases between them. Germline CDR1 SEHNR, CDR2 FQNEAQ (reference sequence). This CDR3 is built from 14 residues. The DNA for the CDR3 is TGTGCCAGCAGCTTATCACCGTTCCAAGAGACCCAGTACTTC. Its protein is CASSLSPFQETQYF.

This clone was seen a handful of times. CDR3 amino acids: CAISESGQGGRQPQHF. For the CDR3, the DNA is TGTGCCATCAGTGAGTCGGGGCAGGGCGGCCGGCAGCCCCAGCATTTT. The chain uses TRBV10-3 and TRBJ1-5; perhaps TRBD1 as D (5 bases). The CDR3 length is 16 residues. In germline, CDR1 is ENHRY, CDR2 SYGVKD. Trimming took off 0 bases at V and 7 bases at J, with 16 bases between the two ends.

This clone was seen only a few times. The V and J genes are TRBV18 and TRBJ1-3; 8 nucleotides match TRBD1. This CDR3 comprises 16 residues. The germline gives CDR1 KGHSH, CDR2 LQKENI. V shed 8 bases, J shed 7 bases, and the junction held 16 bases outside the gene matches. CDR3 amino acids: CASRPSVRQGRNTIYF. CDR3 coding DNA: TGTGCCAGCCGACCGTCGGTACGACAGGGGCGGAACACCATATATTTT.

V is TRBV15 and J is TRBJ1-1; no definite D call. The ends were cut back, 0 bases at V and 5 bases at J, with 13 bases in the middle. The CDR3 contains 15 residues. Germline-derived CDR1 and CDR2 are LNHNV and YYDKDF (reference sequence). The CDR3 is CATSRDWGTNTEAFF. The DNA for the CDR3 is TGTGCCACCAGCAGAGATTGGGGTACTAATACTGAAGCTTTCTTT.

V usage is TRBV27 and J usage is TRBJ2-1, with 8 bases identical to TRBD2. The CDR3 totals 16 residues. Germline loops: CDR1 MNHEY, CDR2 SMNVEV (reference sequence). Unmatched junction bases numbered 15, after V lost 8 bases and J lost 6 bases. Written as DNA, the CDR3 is TGTGCCAGCGGATTAGACGGGAGGGCCCGGTTCAATGAGCAGTTCTTC. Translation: CASGLDGRARFNEQFF.

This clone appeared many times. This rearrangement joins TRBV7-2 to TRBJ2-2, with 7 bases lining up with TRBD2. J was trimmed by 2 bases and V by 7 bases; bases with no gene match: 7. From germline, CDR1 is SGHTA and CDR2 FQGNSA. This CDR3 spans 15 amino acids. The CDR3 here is CASNNGGRNTGELFF. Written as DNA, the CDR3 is TGTGCCAGCAACAACGGCGGGAGAAACACCGGGGAGCTGTTTTTT.

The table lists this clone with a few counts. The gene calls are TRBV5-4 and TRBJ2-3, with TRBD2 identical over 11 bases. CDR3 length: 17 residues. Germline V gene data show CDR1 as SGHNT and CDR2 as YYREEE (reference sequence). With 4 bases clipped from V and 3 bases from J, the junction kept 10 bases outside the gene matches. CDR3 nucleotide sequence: TGTGCCAGCAGCGCGCCTTATAGGACTAGCGGGACAGATACGCAGTATTTT. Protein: CASSAPYRTSGTDTQYF.

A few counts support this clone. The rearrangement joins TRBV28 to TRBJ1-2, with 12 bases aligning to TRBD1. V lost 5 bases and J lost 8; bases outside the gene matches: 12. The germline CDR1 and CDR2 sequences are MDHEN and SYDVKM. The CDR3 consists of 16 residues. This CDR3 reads CASSLPGTGGGGGYTF. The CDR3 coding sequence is TGTGCCAGCAGTCTGCCCGGGACAGGGGGCGGAGGGGGCTACACCTTC.

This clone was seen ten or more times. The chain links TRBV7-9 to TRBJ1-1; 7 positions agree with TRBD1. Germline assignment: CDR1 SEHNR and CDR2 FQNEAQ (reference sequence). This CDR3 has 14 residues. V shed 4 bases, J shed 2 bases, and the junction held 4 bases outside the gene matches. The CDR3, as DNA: TGTGCCAGCAGCTCCGGGACAGCCAACACTGAAGCTTTCTTT. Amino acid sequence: CASSSGTANTEAFF. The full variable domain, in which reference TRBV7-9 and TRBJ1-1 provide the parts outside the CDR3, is DTGVSQNPRHKITKRGQNVTFRCDPISEHNRLYWYRQTLGQGPEFLTYFQNEAQLEKSRLLSDRFSAERPKGSFSTLEIQRTEQGDSAMYLCASSSGTANTEAFFGQGTRLTVV.

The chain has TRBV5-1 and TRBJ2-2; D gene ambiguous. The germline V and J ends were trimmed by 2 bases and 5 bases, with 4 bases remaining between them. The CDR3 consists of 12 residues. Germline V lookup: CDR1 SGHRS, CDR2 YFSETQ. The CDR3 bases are TGCGCCAGCAGCTTCGAAACCGGGGAGCTGTTTTTT. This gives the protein CASSFETGELFF.

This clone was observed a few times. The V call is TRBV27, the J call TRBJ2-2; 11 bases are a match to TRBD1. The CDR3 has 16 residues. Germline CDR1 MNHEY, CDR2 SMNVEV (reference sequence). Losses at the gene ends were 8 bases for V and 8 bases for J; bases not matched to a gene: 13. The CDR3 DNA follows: TGTGCCAGCCGCCCCGGGACAGGGGGGGTTACAGGGGAGCTGTTTTTT. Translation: CASRPGTGGVTGELFF.

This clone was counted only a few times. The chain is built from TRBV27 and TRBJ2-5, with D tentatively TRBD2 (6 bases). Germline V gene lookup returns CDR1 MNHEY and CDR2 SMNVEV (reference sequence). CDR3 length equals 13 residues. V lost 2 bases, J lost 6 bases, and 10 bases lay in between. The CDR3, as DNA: TGTGCCAGCAGTTTACAGCTAGCGCAGACCCAGTACTTC. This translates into CASSLQLAQTQYF.

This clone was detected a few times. CDR3 in DNA: TGTGCCAGCAGCTCGACTAGCGGGTCCGTATACCGCTACGAGCAGTACTTC. Translation: CASSSTSGSVYRYEQYF. The rearrangement uses TRBV7-6 and TRBJ2-7; TRBD2 matches at 10 bases. The CDR3 length is 17 residues. The junction had 12 bases not matched to a gene; V was cut back by 4 bases and J by 3 bases. The germline CDR1 and CDR2 sequences are SGHVS and FNYEAQ.

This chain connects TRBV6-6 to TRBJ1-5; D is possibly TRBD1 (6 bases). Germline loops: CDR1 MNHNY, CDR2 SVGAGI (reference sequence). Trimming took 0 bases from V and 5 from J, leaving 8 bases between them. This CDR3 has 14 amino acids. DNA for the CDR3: TGTGCCAGCAGTTACTCGTCAGGGGATCAGCCCCAGCATTTT. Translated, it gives CASSYSSGDQPQHF.

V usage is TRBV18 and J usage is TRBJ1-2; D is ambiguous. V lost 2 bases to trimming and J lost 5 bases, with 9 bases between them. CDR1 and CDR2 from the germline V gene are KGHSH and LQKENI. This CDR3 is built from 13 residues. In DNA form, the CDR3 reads TGTGCCAGCTCACCAGACGCAGTTTATGGCTACACCTTC. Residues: CASSPDAVYGYTF.

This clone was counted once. The CDR3 region is CASSLRARDTIYF. DNA for the CDR3: TGCGCCAGCAGCTTGAGGGCTAGGGACACCATATATTTT. The J gene is TRBJ1-3, the V gene TRBV5-1; D is ambiguous. Germline V gene sequence: CDR1 SGHRS, CDR2 YFSETQ. V was cut by 1 base and J by 8 bases, with 10 bases left in between. The CDR3 has 13 amino acids. Full variable domain (remainder filled in from reference TRBV5-1 and TRBJ1-3): KAGVTQTPRYLIKTRGQQVTLSCSPISGHRSVSWYQQTPGQGLQFLFEYFSETQRNKGNFPGRFSGRQFSNSRSEMNVSTLELGDSALYLCASSLRARDTIYFGEGSWLTVV.

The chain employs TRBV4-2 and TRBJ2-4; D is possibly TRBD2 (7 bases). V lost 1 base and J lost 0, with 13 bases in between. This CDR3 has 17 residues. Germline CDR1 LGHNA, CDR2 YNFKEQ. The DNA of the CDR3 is TGTGCCAGCAGCCAAGGGGGAGGGGGAATAGCCAAAAACATTCAGTACTTC. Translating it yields CASSQGGGGIAKNIQYF.

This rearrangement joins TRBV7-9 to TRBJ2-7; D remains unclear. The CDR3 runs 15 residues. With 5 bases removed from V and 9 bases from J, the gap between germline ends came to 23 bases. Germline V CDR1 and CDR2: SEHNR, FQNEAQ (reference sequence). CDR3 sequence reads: CASSPSLLESDVQYF. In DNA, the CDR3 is TGTGCCAGCAGCCCCTCCCTCCTGGAGTCTGACGTGCAGTACTTC.

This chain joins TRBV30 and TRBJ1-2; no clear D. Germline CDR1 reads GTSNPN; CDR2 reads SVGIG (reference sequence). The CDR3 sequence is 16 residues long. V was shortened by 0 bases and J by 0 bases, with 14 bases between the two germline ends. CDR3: CAWSVGSTASNYGYTF. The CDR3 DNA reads TGTGCCTGGAGTGTCGGTAGTACAGCCTCTAACTATGGCTACACCTTC.